The clone carrying this T cell receptor (beta chain) was counted once. Its specificity is not known. The V gene end was trimmed by 0 bases and the J gene end by 4 bases; junction bases not matched to a gene: 4. Germline lookup yields CDR1 SGHKS and CDR2 YYEKEE (reference sequence). CDR3 length: 15 residues. This sample is drawn from a study of Ad26.COV2.S vaccination and SARS-CoV-2 variants. Across the study: Administration of Ad26.COV2.S was intramuscular, either once or twice 56 days apart.

Described treatment: roughly 20 received Ad26.COV2.S at low or high dose, single or two shots; several received placebo; per-sample allocation not given. Day 63 following the first vaccine or placebo injection was when the samples were taken. The sample came from a Boston adult aged 18-55 years. Regarding the study as a whole: Placebo recipients had lower spike-specific TCR breadth than vaccine recipients.

Only in-frame clones appear in the TCRdb table, and some are missing; sequencing was by immunoSEQ multiplex PCR. The sample comprises roughly 270,000 clones, around 87% of which are singletons, and around 3.5% rests with the top ten. This clonotype was sampled from a person aged 18-60 years who received the Ad26.COV2.S COVID-19 vaccine or a placebo. The chain is built from TRBV5-5 and TRBJ2-7, with 10 nucleotides matching TRBD2. Sequences were derived from peripheral blood, sampled in a trial of Ad26.COV2.S vaccine versus placebo. The CDR3 here is CASSLVASGSYEQYF. In nucleotides, the CDR3 is TGTGCCAGCAGCTTGGTGGCTAGCGGGAGTTACGAGCAGTACTTC.